What follows are 32 T cell receptor beta chains derived from one specimen sequenced in a study of cytomegalovirus exposure and HLA in healthy donors. PCR was performed using 60 Vbeta and 13 Jbeta primers. Here immunoSEQ multiplex PCR was the method, and the copy in TCRdb shows in-frame clones only, minus some. The table includes approximately 100,000 clones, about 81% detected once. The source material was PBMCs. These receptors were taken from a woman in her thirties or forties in good health and CMV-seropositive.

This clone was picked up a small number of times. The chain carries TRBV9 and TRBJ2-2; D not certain. The germline V gene has CDR1 SGDLS and CDR2 YYNGEE. This CDR3 region has 16 residues. V lost 2 bases to trimming and J lost 2 bases, with 13 bases between them. This chain's CDR3 is CASSVDVGPNTGELFF. The CDR3 DNA sequence: TGTGCCAGCAGCGTTGATGTGGGCCCCAACACCGGGGAGCTGTTTTTT.

The chain uses TRBV28 and TRBJ2-7, with 11 bases lining up with TRBD1. The V and J ends lost 7 bases and 5 bases, in that order; junction bases with no gene match: 13. Germline V gene data show CDR1 as MDHEN and CDR2 as SYDVKM. This CDR3 is built from 16 residues. The CDR3 loop reads CASTTQGTGGINEQYF. For the CDR3, the DNA is TGTGCCAGCACCACGCAGGGGACAGGGGGTATCAACGAGCAGTACTTC.

The chain uses TRBV7-9 and TRBJ1-4; no firm D call. Germline V gene sequence: CDR1 SEHNR, CDR2 FQNEAQ (reference sequence). Trimming shortened V by 1 base and J by 4 bases, and 13 bases separated the two germline ends. The CDR3 is made up of 16 amino acids. The CDR3 protein is CASSLDRGGLNEKLFF. The CDR3 DNA reads TGTGCCAGCAGCTTAGATCGTGGCGGGCTTAATGAAAAACTGTTTTTT.

This clone appeared once. The chain carries TRBV7-9 and TRBJ1-4; D is unclear. This CDR3 is built from 14 residues. V shed 5 bases and J shed 7 bases, with 14 bases lying between them. Germline V gene data show CDR1 as SEHNR and CDR2 as FQNEAQ (reference sequence). DNA for the CDR3: TGTGCCAGCAGCCAAGATATCGGGAGTGAAAAACTGTTTTTT. Translation gives CASSQDIGSEKLFF.

This rearrangement joins TRBV2 to TRBJ2-7, with 8 bases lining up with TRBD2. There are 15 residues in the CDR3. Losses at the gene ends were 5 bases for V and 0 bases for J; bases not matched to a gene: 6. CDR1 is SNHLY, CDR2 FYNNEI, per germline. In DNA form, the CDR3 reads TGTGCCAGCAGTAGACTAGCGTTTAGCTCCTACGAGCAGTACTTC. Translating it yields CASSRLAFSSYEQYF.

This clone turned up a few times. This CDR3 is CASSLSNPGGDTQYF. CDR3 bases: TGTGCCAGCAGCTTATCCAATCCGGGTGGAGATACGCAGTATTTT. The V call is TRBV7-3, the J call TRBJ2-3, with D uncertain. With 2 bases removed from V and 5 bases from J, the gap between germline ends came to 14 bases. CDR3 size: 15 residues. Germline V gene data show CDR1 as SGHTA and CDR2 as FQGTGA.

This rearrangement joins TRBV10-2 to TRBJ2-5; TRBD1 is a possible D gene (8 bases). The V and J ends lost 7 bases and 5 bases respectively, with 20 bases between them. Germline assignment: CDR1 WSHSY and CDR2 SAAADI. The CDR3 is 15 residues long. The CDR3 here is CASKRGQGGWETQYF. Written as DNA, the CDR3 is TGCGCCAGCAAAAGAGGACAGGGAGGGTGGGAGACCCAGTACTTC.

The genes are TRBV19 and TRBJ2-3; TRBD1 is a possible D gene (5 bases). Germline CDR1 and CDR2: LNHDA and SQIVND (reference sequence). The ends were cut back, 2 bases at V and 2 bases at J, with 11 bases in the middle. The CDR3 contains 15 residues. The CDR3 sequence: CASSISDGATDTQYF. The CDR3 nucleotides are TGTGCCAGTAGTATATCCGATGGGGCCACAGATACGCAGTATTTT. The full variable domain, completed using reference TRBV19 and TRBJ2-3, is DGGITQSPKYLFRKEGQNVTLSCEQNLNHDAMYWYRQDPGQGLRLIYYSQIVNDFQKGDIAEGYSVSREKKESFPLTVTSAQKNPTAFYLCASSISDGATDTQYFGPGTRLTVL.

V usage is TRBV29-1 and J usage is TRBJ2-7; 12 nucleotides match TRBD2. This CDR3 has 16 residues. Germline V gives CDR1 SQVTM, CDR2 ANQGSEA. Trimming took 4 bases from V and 0 from J; bases not matched to a gene: 7. The DNA of the CDR3 is TGCAGCGTTGGCCTAGCGGGAGGGCCAGGCTCCTACGAGCAGTACTTC. Translation gives CSVGLAGGPGSYEQYF.

The V gene is TRBV7-6, the J gene TRBJ1-3, with D possibly matching TRBD1 (5 bases). Germline V gene sequence: CDR1 SGHVS, CDR2 FNYEAQ. The CDR3 spans 16 residues. The V end was cut by 5 bases, the J end by 1 base, with 15 bases between. The chain's CDR3 is CASSPELGGSGNTIYF. The CDR3 DNA sequence: TGTGCCAGCAGCCCTGAGTTGGGGGGATCTGGAAACACCATATATTTT.

The chain employs TRBV11-2 and TRBJ2-7; D is perhaps TRBD1 (5 bases). The CDR3 is made up of 14 amino acids. V was clipped by 5 bases and J by 2 bases, with 13 bases between them. CDR1 SGHAT and CDR2 FQNNGV come from the germline V gene. CDR3 loop: CASSQQTATYEQYF. CDR3 coding DNA: TGTGCCAGCAGCCAGCAGACAGCGACCTACGAGCAGTACTTC.

The V gene is TRBV9, the J gene TRBJ2-1; D is unclear. This CDR3 spans 15 amino acids. CDR1 SGDLS and CDR2 YYNGEE come from the germline V gene. Trimming removed 1 base from V and 0 bases from J, with 8 bases in between. CDR3 nucleotide sequence: TGTGCCAGCAGCGTAAGTCTTAGCTCCTACAATGAGCAGTTCTTC. Translated, it gives CASSVSLSSYNEQFF.

The chain joins TRBV15 to TRBJ1-3; D is unresolved. The length of the CDR3 is 15 residues. V was pared by 5 bases and J by 0 bases, with 11 bases between. The V gene's germline CDR1 is LNHNV and CDR2 YYDKDF (reference sequence). The CDR3 loop reads CATSGLLSSGNTIYF. For the CDR3, the DNA is TGTGCCACCAGCGGCCTCTTATCCTCTGGAAACACCATATATTTT.

The rearrangement links TRBV19 to TRBJ2-5; 8 nucleotides agree with TRBD1. Germline V gene sequence: CDR1 LNHDA, CDR2 SQIVND (reference sequence). The CDR3 runs to 14 residues. Trimming at V came to 3 bases and at J to 3 bases, leaving 3 bases not matched to a gene. CDR3 sequence (DNA): TGTGCCAGTAGTATCGGACAGGGTGAAGAGACCCAGTACTTC. The encoded protein is CASSIGQGEETQYF. Full variable domain (remainder filled in from reference TRBV19 and TRBJ2-5): DGGITQSPKYLFRKEGQNVTLSCEQNLNHDAMYWYRQDPGQGLRLIYYSQIVNDFQKGDIAEGYSVSREKKESFPLTVTSAQKNPTAFYLCASSIGQGEETQYFGPGTRLLVL.

The rearrangement links TRBV25-1 to TRBJ1-4; 7 nucleotides agree with TRBD1. Losses at the gene ends were 6 bases for V and 5 bases for J; bases not matched to a gene: 6. Per the germline V gene, CDR1 is MGHDK and CDR2 is SYGVNS. This CDR3 contains 14 residues. The CDR3 is CASSRGEKNEKLFF. The CDR3 DNA reads TGTGCCAGCAGCAGGGGGGAAAAGAATGAAAAACTGTTTTTT. Full variable domain (rest looked up from reference TRBV25-1 and TRBJ1-4): EADIYQTPRYLVIGTGKKITLECSQTMGHDKMYWYQQDPGMELHLIHYSYGVNSTEKGDLSSESTVSRIRTEHFPLTLESARPSHTSQYLCASSRGEKNEKLFFGSGTQLSVL.

Only a few counts were recorded for this clone. The rearrangement links TRBV2 to TRBJ2-6, with TRBD1 matching 11 bases. The CDR3 is made up of 16 amino acids. V dropped 6 bases and J dropped 3; count of bases not matched to a gene: 4. Germline CDR1 and CDR2: SNHLY and FYNNEI. The CDR3 DNA sequence: TGTGCCAGCAGCTGGGACAGGGGGTATGGGGCCAACGTCCTGACTTTC. Translating gives CASSWDRGYGANVLTF.

This rearrangement joins TRBV28 to TRBJ2-2; 13 nucleotides line up with TRBD2. The CDR3 is 18 residues long. CDR1 and CDR2 from the germline V gene are MDHEN and SYDVKM. The J segment lost 5 bases and the V segment lost 1 base, leaving 7 bases of the junction unmatched. The CDR3 loop reads CASSLLGLAGVGTGELFF. DNA of the CDR3: TGTGCCAGCAGTTTATTAGGACTAGCGGGAGTCGGAACCGGGGAGCTGTTTTTT.

V gene TRBV6-5 combines with J gene TRBJ2-7; 14 nucleotides align to TRBD2. Trimming at V came to 5 bases and at J to 6 bases, leaving 6 bases not matched to a gene. The CDR3 spans 15 residues. CDR1 and CDR2 (germline): MNHEY, SVGAGI. The CDR3 spells CASSRGLAGGREQYF. Written as DNA, the CDR3 is TGTGCCAGCAGTCGCGGACTAGCGGGGGGCCGCGAGCAGTACTTC.

V and J are TRBV5-5 and TRBJ1-2, with a tentative D call TRBD1 (5 bases). The CDR3 is made up of 15 amino acids. Germline V gene lookup returns CDR1 SGHKS and CDR2 YYEKEE (reference sequence). The germline V and J ends were trimmed by 3 bases and 2 bases, with 14 bases remaining between them. The CDR3 here is CASSWDWGANYGYTF. The DNA of the CDR3 is TGTGCCAGCAGCTGGGACTGGGGAGCCAACTATGGCTACACCTTC.

This sequence joins TRBV13 and TRBJ2-7; TRBD1 agrees at 8 bases. The germline CDR1 and CDR2 sequences are PRHDT and FYEKMQ (reference sequence). The junction had 9 bases not matched to a gene; V was cut back by 0 bases and J by 2 bases. This CDR3 is 17 amino acids long. The CDR3 sequence is CASSLGTKGQGTYEQYF. The CDR3 bases are TGTGCCAGCAGCTTAGGGACGAAAGGACAGGGAACCTACGAGCAGTACTTC. Drawing the rest from reference TRBV13 and TRBJ2-7, the complete variable domain is AAGVIQSPRHLIKEKRETATLKCYPIPRHDTVYWYQQGPGQDPQFLISFYEKMQSDKGSIPDRFSAQQFSDYHSELNMSSLELGDSALYFCASSLGTKGQGTYEQYFGPGTRLTVT.

This rearrangement joins TRBV6-6 to TRBJ2-3; tentatively, D is TRBD2 (6 bases). The length of the CDR3 is 16 residues. Germline loops: CDR1 MNHNY, CDR2 SVGAGI (reference sequence). The ends were cut back, 4 bases at V and 0 bases at J, with 14 bases in the middle. The CDR3 spells CASSSPTRRSTDTQYF. The CDR3 nucleotides are TGTGCCAGCAGTTCCCCGACTAGACGAAGCACAGATACGCAGTATTTT.

The chain uses TRBV7-2 and TRBJ2-7; a possible D gene is TRBD2 (5 bases). V lost 5 bases and J lost 5, with 13 bases in between. Germline V CDR1 and CDR2: SGHTA, FQGNSA. The CDR3 runs 13 residues. Here the CDR3 reads CASSTEAENEQYF. CDR3 coding DNA: TGTGCCAGCAGCACGGAGGCGGAGAACGAGCAGTACTTC.

Details on this clone: One end of the junction does not line up with germline, which may come from a read error. The rearrangement joins TRBV7-7 to TRBJ1-4; D ambiguous. The CDR3 totals 18 residues. Per germline, CDR1 SSHAT and CDR2 FNYEAQ (reference sequence). The CDR3 DNA reads TGTGCTAGCAGCTTAGGGTTCATACAGTTTATCAGCGGGGAAAAACTGTTTTTT. This sequence encodes CASSLGFIQFISGEKLFF.

J is TRBJ2-7 and V is TRBV5-1; 11 bases align to TRBD2. The CDR3 is made up of 15 amino acids. V gave up 3 bases and J gave up 7 bases; unmatched junction bases: 9. Germline V gene lookup returns CDR1 SGHRS and CDR2 YFSETQ. The CDR3 here is CASSSQGLAVEEQYF. CDR3 nucleotide sequence: TGCGCCAGCAGCTCCCAGGGACTAGCGGTTGAGGAGCAGTACTTC.

This clone showed up just once. This chain joins TRBV7-9 and TRBJ2-5; tentatively, D is TRBD2 (6 bases). The CDR3 has 14 residues. Trimming cost V 5 bases and J 5 bases, with 15 bases left between them. Looked up from germline, CDR1 is SEHNR and CDR2 is FQNEAQ (reference sequence). CDR3: CASSQWVGGETQYF. In nucleotides, the CDR3 is TGTGCCAGCAGCCAGTGGGTAGGAGGGGAGACCCAGTACTTC.

The CDR3 nucleotides are TGTGCCAGCTCACCGTTTGCGGGACTAGCGGGAGGTAACACCGGGGAGCTGTTTTTT. It yields the protein CASSPFAGLAGGNTGELFF. The chain carries TRBV18 and TRBJ2-2; 15 bases line up with TRBD2. In germline, CDR1 is KGHSH, CDR2 LQKENI. The CDR3 is made up of 19 amino acids. Germline trimming cut 3 bases from V and 2 bases from J; bases unmatched to any gene: 7.

This chain connects TRBV6-5 to TRBJ2-1, with D possibly TRBD2 on 6 matching bases. The CDR3 runs to 15 residues. Trimming shortened V by 1 base and J by 5 bases, and 12 bases separated the two germline ends. Per germline, CDR1 MNHEY and CDR2 SVGAGI. CDR3 amino acids: CASSYYGGVNNEQFF. The DNA for the CDR3 is TGTGCCAGCAGTTACTACGGGGGAGTCAACAATGAGCAGTTCTTC.

The rearrangement uses TRBV6-1 and TRBJ2-1; TRBD1 matches 9 bases. Germline trimming cut 6 bases from V and 8 bases from J; bases unmatched to any gene: 5. CDR3 length: 13 amino acids. CDR1 and CDR2 from the germline V gene are MNHNS and SASEGT. The CDR3 protein is CASRRTGDHEQFF. CDR3 nucleotide sequence: TGTGCCAGCAGGAGGACAGGGGACCATGAGCAGTTCTTC.

This chain joins TRBV28 and TRBJ2-7; 7 nucleotides line up with TRBD1. This CDR3 has 17 residues. V gave up 2 bases and J gave up 3 bases; unmatched junction bases: 13. CDR1 and CDR2 (germline): MDHEN, SYDVKM. CDR3 residues: CASSLRTGTDNFYEQYF. DNA for the CDR3: TGTGCCAGCAGTTTACGAACCGGGACAGATAACTTCTACGAGCAGTACTTC.

The V and J genes are TRBV9 and TRBJ2-2; 8 bases are shared with TRBD1. From germline, CDR1 is SGDLS and CDR2 YYNGEE. The CDR3 contains 17 residues. Trimming removed 4 bases from V and 3 bases from J; junction bases left unmatched: 11. CDR3 in amino acids: CASSSWGQGAHTGELFF. CDR3 nucleotide sequence: TGTGCCAGCAGCTCCTGGGGGCAGGGGGCTCACACCGGGGAGCTGTTTTTT.

The chain employs TRBV19 and TRBJ1-1; 7 bases are a match to TRBD1. The CDR3 sequence is 16 residues long. CDR1 and CDR2 (germline): LNHDA, SQIVND (reference sequence). Trimming at V came to 7 bases and at J to 0 bases, leaving 11 bases not matched to a gene. This chain's CDR3 is CASKNIPGQMNTEAFF. Here the CDR3 DNA reads TGTGCCAGTAAGAACATCCCGGGACAGATGAACACTGAAGCTTTCTTT.

The genes are TRBV7-3 and TRBJ1-1; D ambiguous. V dropped 5 bases and J dropped 4 bases, with 11 bases sitting between them. The CDR3 is 13 amino acids. Looked up from germline, CDR1 is SGHTA and CDR2 is FQGTGA. The DNA of the CDR3 is TGTGCCAGCAGCACCGGAGTGGGCACTGAAGCTTTCTTT. This translates into CASSTGVGTEAFF.